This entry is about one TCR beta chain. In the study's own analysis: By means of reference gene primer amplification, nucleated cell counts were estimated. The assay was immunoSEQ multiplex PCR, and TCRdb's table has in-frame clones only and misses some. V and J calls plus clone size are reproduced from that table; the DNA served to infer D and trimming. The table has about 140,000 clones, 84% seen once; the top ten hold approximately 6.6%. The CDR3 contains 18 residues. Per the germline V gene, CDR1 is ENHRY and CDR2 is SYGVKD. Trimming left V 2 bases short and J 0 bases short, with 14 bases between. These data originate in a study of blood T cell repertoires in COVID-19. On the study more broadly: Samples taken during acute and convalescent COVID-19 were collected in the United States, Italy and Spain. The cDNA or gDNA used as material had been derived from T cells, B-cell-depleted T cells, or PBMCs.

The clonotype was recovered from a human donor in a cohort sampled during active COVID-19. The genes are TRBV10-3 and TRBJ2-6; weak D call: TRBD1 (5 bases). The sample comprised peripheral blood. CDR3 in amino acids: CAISELGQLPSGANVLTF. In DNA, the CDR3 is TGTGCCATCAGTGAGCTTGGACAATTGCCCTCTGGGGCCAACGTCCTGACTTTC.